The TCR beta chain under discussion was sequenced for a study of shared T cell receptors in the human thymus. The germline gives CDR1 SNHLY, CDR2 FYNNEI. V lost 7 bases to trimming and J lost 4 bases; unmatched junction nucleotides: 10. The CDR3 is 15 amino acids. Assay: immunoSEQ multiplex PCR; the TCRdb copy retains only in-frame clones and omits some. The repertoire holds about 380,000 clones, roughly 94% seen once, with approximately 0.02% in the top ten. In this sample, this clone turned up once. Sequenced input: thymocytes. The chain has TRBV2 and TRBJ1-3; 7 bases fit TRBD1. The receptor was derived from a human donor. CDR3 region: CASKPDRARGNTIYF. The CDR3 DNA sequence: TGTGCCAGCAAACCCGACAGGGCGAGAGGAAACACCATATATTTT.